Included here is one T cell receptor (beta chain) sequence, with context. PCR involved 60 Vbeta and 13 Jbeta primers. In the study's own analysis: There were about 88 million unique TCR beta chains by a later count, and about 12 million of them were shared. Produced via immunoSEQ multiplex PCR; TCRdb's table is partial and in-frame only. That table furnishes V, J and clone size, whereas the DNA furnished D and trimming. The sample yields fewer than 100,000 clones, under 85% seen once. This CDR3 contains 14 residues. Germline CDR1 SNHLY, CDR2 FYNNEI. V lost 8 bases and J 1 base, leaving 14 bases between the germline ends. These data belong to a study of cytomegalovirus exposure and HLA in healthy donors. Whole-study context: Among several hundred genotyped donors, around 77% fell in the Caucasian-associated ancestry cluster.

The source is a middle-aged woman in good health and CMV-seropositive. This chain links TRBV2 with TRBJ2-5; a weak D match, TRBD2 (6 bases). Specimen: PBMCs. For the CDR3, the DNA is TGTGCCAGCTCTCGCTGGACTACCCAAGAGACCCAGTACTTC. Protein sequence: CASSRWTTQETQYF.